This TCR beta chain originates from a study of identical twins. The cDNA had a unique molecular identifier and a template-switch universal primer site. MiXCR, run by TCRdb on the 5' RACE reads, gives a single entry per CDR3 protein. The sample gives 200,000 to 250,000 distinct CDR3 sequences, 5.5% to 7% of which show up once; more than 3% is in the top ten. The donors were all healthy and Caucasian. Germline CDR1 reads SGHNT; CDR2 reads YYREEE (reference sequence). CDR3 length: 19 residues. Germline trimming cut 0 bases from V and 4 bases from J; bases unmatched to any gene: 12. This clonotype was seen a handful of times. No antigen is known for it. Study-level findings and limits: Out-of-frame alpha sequences that twins shared showed excess low generation probability.

These same data were also listed under a study on yellow fever vaccine responses in identical twins.

This receptor was taken from a woman aged 18 to 35 in good health. The chain has TRBV5-4 and TRBJ2-6; 8 bases are shared with TRBD1. Material for sequencing was memory (CD45RO+) T cells sorted from blood. The CDR3 sequence is CASSLDRDRTTAGANVLTF. The CDR3 DNA reads as TGTGCCAGCAGCTTGGACCGGGACAGGACGACCGCAGGGGCCAACGTCCTGACTTTC.